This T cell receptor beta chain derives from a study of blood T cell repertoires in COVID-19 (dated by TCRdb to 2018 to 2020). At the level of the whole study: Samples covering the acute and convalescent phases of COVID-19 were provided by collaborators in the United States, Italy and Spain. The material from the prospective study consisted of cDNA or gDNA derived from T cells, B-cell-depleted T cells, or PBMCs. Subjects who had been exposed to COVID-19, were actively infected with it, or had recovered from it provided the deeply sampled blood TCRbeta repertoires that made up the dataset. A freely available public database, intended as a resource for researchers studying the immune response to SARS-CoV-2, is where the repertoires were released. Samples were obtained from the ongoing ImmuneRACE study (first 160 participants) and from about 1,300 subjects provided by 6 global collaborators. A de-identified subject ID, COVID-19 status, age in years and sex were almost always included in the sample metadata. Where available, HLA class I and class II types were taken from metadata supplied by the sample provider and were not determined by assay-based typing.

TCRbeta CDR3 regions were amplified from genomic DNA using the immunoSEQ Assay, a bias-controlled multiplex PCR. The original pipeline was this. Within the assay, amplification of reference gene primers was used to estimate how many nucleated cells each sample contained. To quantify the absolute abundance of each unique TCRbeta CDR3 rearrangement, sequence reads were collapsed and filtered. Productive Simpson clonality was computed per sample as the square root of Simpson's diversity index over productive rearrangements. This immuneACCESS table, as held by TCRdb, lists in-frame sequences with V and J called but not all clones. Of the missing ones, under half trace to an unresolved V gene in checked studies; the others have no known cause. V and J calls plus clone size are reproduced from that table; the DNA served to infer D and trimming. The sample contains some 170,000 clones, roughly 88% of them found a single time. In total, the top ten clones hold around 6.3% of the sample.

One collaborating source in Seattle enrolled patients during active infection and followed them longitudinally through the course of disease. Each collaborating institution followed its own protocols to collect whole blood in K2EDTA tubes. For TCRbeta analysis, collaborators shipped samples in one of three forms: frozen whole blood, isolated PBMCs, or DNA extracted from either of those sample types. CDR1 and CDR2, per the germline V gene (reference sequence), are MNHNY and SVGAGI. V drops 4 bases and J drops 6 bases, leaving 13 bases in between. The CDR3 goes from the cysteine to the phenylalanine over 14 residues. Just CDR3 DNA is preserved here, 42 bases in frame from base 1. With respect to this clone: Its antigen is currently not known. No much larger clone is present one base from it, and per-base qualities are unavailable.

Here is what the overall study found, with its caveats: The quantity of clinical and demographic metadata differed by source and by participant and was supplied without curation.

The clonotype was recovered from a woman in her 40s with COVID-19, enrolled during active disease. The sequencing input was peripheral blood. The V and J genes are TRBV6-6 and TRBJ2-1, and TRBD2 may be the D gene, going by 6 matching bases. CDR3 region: CASSWTGLSNEQFF. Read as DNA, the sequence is TGTGCCAGCAGTTGGACGGGACTTTCCAATGAGCAGTTCTTC.